Below are 19 T cell receptor beta chains sequenced from a single sample in a study of blood T cell repertoires in COVID-19. Some clones are missing from TCRdb's copy, which holds only in-frame ones; the method was immunoSEQ multiplex PCR. The table lists 150,000 to 200,000 clones, about four fifths of them singletons. The sample consisted of peripheral blood. The receptors derive from a man between 65 and 85 years old with active or convalescent COVID-19.

The chain combines TRBV6-2 or TRBV6-3 with TRBJ2-7, with 12 bases fitting TRBD2. The CDR3 is 15 residues long. V trimming: 5 bases; J trimming: 3 bases; junction bases outside the gene matches: 5. Germline V gives CDR1 MNHEY, CDR2 SVGEGT. DNA of the CDR3: TGTGCCAGCAGTGGACTAGCGGGGCGCAGCTACGAGCAGTACTTC. Translated: CASSGLAGRSYEQYF.

V gene TRBV5-4 combines with J gene TRBJ2-1; TRBD2 agrees at 7 bases. There are 15 residues in the CDR3. Germline-derived CDR1 and CDR2 are SGHNT and YYREEE (reference sequence). Trimming cost V 6 bases and J 0 bases; bases outside gene matches: 6. CDR3 coding DNA: TGTGCCAGCACCCCGGGAGGTCCCTCCTACAATGAGCAGTTCTTC. The encoded protein is CASTPGGPSYNEQFF.

The rearrangement links TRBV7-9 to TRBJ2-7; 7 bases fit TRBD2. The CDR3 extends over 16 amino acids. Trimming took 1 base from V and 0 from J; bases not matched to a gene: 6. Germline CDR1 is SEHNR and CDR2 is FQNEAQ (reference sequence). CDR3 residues: CASSLGSGGGSYEQYF. The DNA for the CDR3 is TGTGCCAGCAGCTTAGGGTCTGGCGGGGGCTCCTACGAGCAGTACTTC.

The CDR3 region is CASSFLGQGNEQFF. CDR3 nucleotides: TGTGCCAGCAGTTTTCTGGGACAGGGTAATGAGCAGTTCTTC. The chain couples TRBV27 to TRBJ2-1; 9 positions match TRBD1. This CDR3 has 14 residues. Germline CDR1 is MNHEY and CDR2 is SMNVEV (reference sequence). With V trimmed by 3 bases and J by 7 bases, 4 bases remained unmatched.

This CDR3 is CSVGGIPRENEQFF. CDR3 coding DNA: TGCAGCGTTGGAGGAATTCCGCGAGAGAATGAGCAGTTCTTC. This chain uses TRBV29-1 with TRBJ2-1; no clear D. Looked up from germline, CDR1 is SQVTM and CDR2 is ANQGSEA. This CDR3 region has 14 residues. V lost 4 bases and J 7 bases, leaving 17 bases between the germline ends.

This chain joins TRBV14 and TRBJ1-1; TRBD1 is a possible D gene (6 bases). The germline gives CDR1 SGHDN, CDR2 FVKESK. V lost 4 bases to trimming and J lost 4 bases, with 16 bases between them. The CDR3 sequence is 15 residues long. In nucleotides, the CDR3 is TGTGCCAGCAGCCCAACACTGGGAGGGGGCACTGAAGCTTTCTTT. The encoded protein is CASSPTLGGGTEAFF.

The gene calls are TRBV7-3 and TRBJ2-2; perhaps TRBD1 as D (6 bases). The CDR3 length is 15 residues. The V end lost 5 bases, the J end lost 0 bases, and 10 bases lay between the germline ends. CDR1 and CDR2 (germline): SGHTA, FQGTGA. Here the CDR3 reads CASSPGTTNTGELFF. In DNA, the CDR3 is TGTGCCAGCAGCCCCGGGACAACGAACACCGGGGAGCTGTTTTTT.

The genes are TRBV11-2 and TRBJ1-3; D is undetermined. V was pared by 5 bases and J by 5 bases, with 13 bases between. CDR3 length: 14 residues. Germline V lookup: CDR1 SGHAT, CDR2 FQNNGV. CDR3 bases: TGTGCCAGCAGCAGACGGGATCCCAGAAACACCATATATTTT. This sequence encodes CASSRRDPRNTIYF.

The V and J genes are TRBV27 and TRBJ2-5; perhaps TRBD2 as D (6 bases). Per the germline V gene, CDR1 is MNHEY and CDR2 is SMNVEV (reference sequence). The CDR3 sequence is 15 residues long. Trimming cost V 5 bases and J 5 bases, with 18 bases left between them. This CDR3 is CASSTPRDWEETQYF. DNA of the CDR3: TGTGCCAGCAGTACCCCCCGGGACTGGGAGGAGACCCAGTACTTC.

The V call is TRBV30, the J call TRBJ2-1, with TRBD2 matching over 7 bases. The CDR3 is made up of 14 amino acids. With 8 bases clipped from V and 4 bases from J, the junction kept 11 bases outside the gene matches. From germline, CDR1 is GTSNPN and CDR2 SVGIG (reference sequence). CDR3 sequence reads: CAAPRASGYNEQFF. As DNA, the CDR3 is TGTGCCGCCCCCCGCGCTAGCGGTTACAATGAGCAGTTCTTC.

The chain combines TRBV10-3 with TRBJ1-2, with 7 bases aligning to TRBD1. The CDR3 runs 15 residues. Trimming at V came to 6 bases and at J to 0 bases, leaving 7 bases not matched to a gene. CDR1 and CDR2 (germline): ENHRY, SYGVKD. The CDR3 protein is CAISAADRANYGYTF. For the CDR3, the DNA is TGTGCCATCAGCGCTGCTGACAGGGCTAACTATGGCTACACCTTC.

The chain has TRBV5-1 and TRBJ2-3; 15 nucleotides match TRBD2. The germline gives CDR1 SGHRS, CDR2 YFSETQ. The CDR3 extends over 16 amino acids. The J segment lost 6 bases and the V segment lost 4 bases, leaving 6 bases of the junction unmatched. The CDR3 DNA sequence: TGCGCCAGCAGCGGATACGGACTAGCGGGAGGGGATACGCAGTATTTT. Its translation: CASSGYGLAGGDTQYF. Full variable domain (remainder filled in from reference TRBV5-1 and TRBJ2-3): KAGVTQTPRYLIKTRGQQVTLSCSPISGHRSVSWYQQTPGQGLQFLFEYFSETQRNKGNFPGRFSGRQFSNSRSEMNVSTLELGDSALYLCASSGYGLAGGDTQYFGPGTRLTVL.

The genes are TRBV5-1 and TRBJ2-2, with TRBD2 matching over 8 bases. The CDR3 length is 15 residues. The V segment lost 7 bases and the J segment 4 bases; nucleotides outside the gene matches: 9. Per germline, CDR1 SGHRS and CDR2 YFSETQ. The CDR3, as DNA: TGCGCCAGCGGGGAGCGGGAGATAGTCACCGGGGAGCTGTTTTTT. Translated: CASGEREIVTGELFF.

This sequence joins TRBV2 and TRBJ1-1; 10 nucleotides match TRBD1. Germline V gene sequence: CDR1 SNHLY, CDR2 FYNNEI. This CDR3 comprises 16 residues. The ends lost 2 bases at V and 3 bases at J; junction bases unmatched: 6. The CDR3 DNA reads TGTGCCAGCAGTGAAAGACAGGGGGCTCTGTACACTGAAGCTTTCTTT. This encodes CASSERQGALYTEAFF.

The chain employs TRBV3-1 (or the pseudogene TRBV3-2) and TRBJ1-2; no clear D gene. Germline lookup yields CDR1 LGHDT and CDR2 YNNKEL (reference sequence). The V and J ends lost 1 base and 4 bases respectively, with 10 bases between them. This CDR3 contains 14 residues. The CDR3 DNA reads as TGTGCCAGCAGCCAAGGTGGAGTCGGCTATGGCTACACCTTC. Translating it yields CASSQGGVGYGYTF.

The rearrangement uses TRBV7-9 and TRBJ1-2; 9 positions match TRBD1. The ends lost 5 bases at V and 1 base at J; junction bases unmatched: 5. CDR3 length: 15 residues. Germline V CDR1 and CDR2: SEHNR, FQNEAQ (reference sequence). The CDR3 spells CASSHGTGRNYGYTF. DNA for the CDR3: TGTGCCAGCAGCCACGGGACAGGGCGTAACTATGGCTACACCTTC.

The chain is built from TRBV3-1 (or the pseudogene TRBV3-2) and TRBJ2-1; 8 positions agree with TRBD1. J was trimmed by 9 bases and V by 3 bases; bases with no gene match: 10. Looked up from germline, CDR1 is LGHDT and CDR2 is YNNKEL (reference sequence). CDR3 length: 15 amino acids. CDR3 in DNA: TGTGCCAGCAGCCAGAGAGGCCAGGGGGCGGGTGAGCAGTTCTTC. It encodes CASSQRGQGAGEQFF.

The chain employs TRBV5-1 and TRBJ1-1; TRBD1 might be the D (5 bases). The CDR3 has 14 amino acids. Per germline, CDR1 SGHRS and CDR2 YFSETQ. Trimming cost V 4 bases and J 0 bases, with 10 bases left between them. CDR3 amino acids: CASSAQGLNTEAFF. CDR3 coding DNA: TGCGCCAGCAGCGCCCAGGGTCTGAACACTGAAGCTTTCTTT.

This sequence joins TRBV5-6 and TRBJ1-2, with 7 bases identical to TRBD1. The germline V gene encodes CDR1 SGHDT and CDR2 YYEEEE. The CDR3 sequence is 15 residues long. V trimming: 5 bases; J trimming: 0 bases; junction bases outside the gene matches: 7. CDR3 protein: CASSVRGQANYGYTF. The CDR3 region has the DNA TGTGCCAGCAGTGTAAGGGGGCAAGCTAACTATGGCTACACCTTC. The complete variable domain, with remaining parts taken from reference TRBV5-6 and TRBJ1-2, reads DAGVTQSPTHLIKTRGQQVTLRCSPKSGHDTVSWYQQALGQGPQFIFQYYEEEERQRGNFPDRFSGHQFPNYSSELNVNALLLGDSALYLCASSVRGQANYGYTFGSGTRLTVV.